The source of this TCR beta chain is a study of early T cells in non-severe SARS-CoV-2 infection. The germline V gene encodes CDR1 SQVTM and CDR2 ANQGSEA. The CDR3 is 13 amino acids. The germline V and J ends were trimmed by 6 bases and 0 bases, with 12 bases remaining between them. Via MiXCR, TCRdb re-called the 5' RACE reads, giving one row per CDR3 protein. Altogether around 62,000 distinct CDR3 sequences are present, more than 4% being singletons, with the ten largest covering 4.5% to 5.5%. The sequence came from an adult who was a healthcare worker with PCR-confirmed SARS-CoV-2 infection or an uninfected control (not recorded which). Specimen: whole blood. The genes are TRBV29-1 and TRBJ2-7, with D uncertain. The CDR3 here is CSVIALSSYEQYF. The CDR3 coding sequence is TGCAGCGTAATAGCTCTTAGCTCCTACGAGCAGTACTTC.